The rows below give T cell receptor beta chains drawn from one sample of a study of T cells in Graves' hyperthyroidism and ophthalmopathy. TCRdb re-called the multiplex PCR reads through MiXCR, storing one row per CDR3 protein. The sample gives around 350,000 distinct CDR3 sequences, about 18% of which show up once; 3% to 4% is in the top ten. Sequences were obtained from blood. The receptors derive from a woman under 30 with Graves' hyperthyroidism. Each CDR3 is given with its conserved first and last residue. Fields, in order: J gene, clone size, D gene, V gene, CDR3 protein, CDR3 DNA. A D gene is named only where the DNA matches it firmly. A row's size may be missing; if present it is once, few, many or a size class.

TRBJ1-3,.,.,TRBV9,CASSGDGPFGNTIYF,TGTGCCAGCAGCGGGGACGGGCCCTTTGGAAACACCATATATTTT
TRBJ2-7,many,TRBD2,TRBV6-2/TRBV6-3,CASSPQLAGAFSYEQYF,TGTGCCAGCAGTCCGCAACTAGCGGGGGCCTTTTCCTACGAGCAGTACTTC
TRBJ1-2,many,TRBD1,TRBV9,CASSVGQDYGYTF,TGTGCCAGCAGCGTCGGACAGGACTATGGCTACACCTTC
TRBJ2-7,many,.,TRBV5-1,CASSFGRELYEQYF,TGCGCCAGCAGTTTTGGGCGGGAATTATACGAGCAGTACTTC
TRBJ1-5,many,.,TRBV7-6,CASSLEEGEPQHF,TGTGCCAGCAGCTTAGAGGAGGGGGAGCCCCAGCATTTT
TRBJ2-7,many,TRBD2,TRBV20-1,CSARSLAGGEEQYF,TGCAGTGCTAGAAGCTTAGCGGGGGGTGAAGAGCAGTACTTC
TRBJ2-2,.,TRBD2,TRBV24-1,CATSDQGLSGGAIGTGELFF,TGTGCCACCAGTGATCAAGGTCTTAGCGGGGGGGCCATAGGCACCGGGGAGCTGTTTTTT
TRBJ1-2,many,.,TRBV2,CASRRVPGPDYGYTF,TGTGCCAGCAGACGCGTCCCCGGGCCGGACTATGGCTACACCTTC
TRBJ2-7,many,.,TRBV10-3,CATRSRTSDEQYF,TGTGCCACGAGGAGCAGGACCTCCGACGAGCAGTACTTC
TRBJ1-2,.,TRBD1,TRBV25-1,CASSSLGGGVGAYGYTF,TGTGCCAGCAGTAGTCTTGGAGGGGGCGTCGGAGCCTATGGCTACACCTTC
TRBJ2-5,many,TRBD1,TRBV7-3,CASSPSGTGAWETQYF,TGTGCCAGCAGCCCCTCCGGGACAGGGGCCTGGGAGACCCAGTACTTC
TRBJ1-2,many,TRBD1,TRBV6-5,CASSSYTGTGYGYTF,TGTGCCAGCAGTTCCTATACCGGGACAGGGTATGGCTACACCTTC
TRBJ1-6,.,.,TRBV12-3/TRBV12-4,CASSFSGRGISPLHF,TGTGCCAGCAGTTTTAGCGGCAGGGGAATTTCACCCCTCCACTTT
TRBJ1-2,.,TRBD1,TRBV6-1,CASRPPGQLNYGYTF,TGTGCCAGCAGACCCCCGGGACAGCTTAACTATGGCTACACCTTC
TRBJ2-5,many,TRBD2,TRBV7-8,CASSLPRTSGETQYF,TGTGCCAGCAGCTTACCCCGGACTAGCGGGGAGACCCAGTACTTC
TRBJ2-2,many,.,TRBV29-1,CSVENDGPNTGELFF,TGCAGCGTGGAAAATGACGGACCGAACACCGGGGAGCTGTTTTTT
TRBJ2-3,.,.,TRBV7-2,CASSVSGYPTDTQYF,TGTGCCAGCAGCGTGAGCGGGTACCCCACAGATACGCAGTATTTT
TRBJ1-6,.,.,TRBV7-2,CASSLFPRQRWEFYNSPLHF,TGTGCCAGCAGCTTATTTCCCCGACAACGATGGGAGTTCTATAATTCACCCCTCCACTTT
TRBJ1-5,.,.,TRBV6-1,CASSERGSGLYSNQPQHF,TGTGCCAGCAGTGAAAGGGGAAGCGGACTGTATAGCAATCAGCCCCAGCATTTT
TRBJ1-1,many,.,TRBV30,CAWRALTGWVNVGTEAFF,TGTGCCTGGAGGGCCCTGACAGGTTGGGTCAATGTGGGCACTGAAGCTTTCTTT
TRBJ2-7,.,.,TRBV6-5,CASSYRQAPSGQYF,TGTGCCAGCAGTTACAGGCAGGCCCCGAGTGGGCAGTACTTC
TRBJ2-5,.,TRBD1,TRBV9,CASSVGDRGLEETQYF,TGTGCCAGCAGCGTAGGGGACAGGGGGCTGGAAGAGACCCAGTACTTC
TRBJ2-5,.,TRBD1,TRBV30,CAWEVLDRGRGQETQYF,TGTGCCTGGGAGGTCCTTGACAGGGGGCGCGGACAAGAGACCCAGTACTTC
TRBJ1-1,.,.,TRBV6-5,CASSYSKGVNTEAFF,TGTGCCAGCAGTTACTCGAAGGGAGTGAACACTGAAGCTTTCTTT